The 32 T cell receptor beta chains in this list originate from one sample, sequenced in a study of blood T cell repertoires in COVID-19. The protocol was immunoSEQ multiplex PCR, while the TCRdb copy is restricted to in-frame clones and leaves out a portion. The sample lists 200,000 to 250,000 clones; nearly 90% were seen once. Sequenced material: PBMCs or T cells enriched from blood (not recorded which). Every receptor here comes from a man aged 30-40 years who had recovered from COVID-19.

This clone was counted a single time. The chain has TRBV7-3 and TRBJ2-1, with TRBD2 matching 7 bases. V gave up 5 bases and J gave up 5 bases; unmatched junction bases: 9. The CDR3 runs to 15 residues. Germline CDR1 reads SGHTA; CDR2 reads FQGTGA. In nucleotides, the CDR3 is TGTGCCAGCAGCAAACGCGGGACTACGGACAATGAGCAGTTCTTC. It is translated as CASSKRGTTDNEQFF.

This sequence joins TRBV11-1 and TRBJ2-7, with D possibly being TRBD1 (5 bases). CDR3 length equals 13 residues. Germline V lookup: CDR1 SGHAT, CDR2 FQDESV (reference sequence). Trimming left V 1 base short and J 5 bases short, with 9 bases between. DNA of the CDR3: TGTGCCAGCAGCTTAGAGCAGGGTGACGAGCAGTACTTC. Encoded protein: CASSLEQGDEQYF. The full variable domain, completed using reference TRBV11-1 and TRBJ2-7, is EAEVAQSPRYKITEKSQAVAFWCDPISGHATLYWYRQILGQGPELLVQFQDESVVDDSQLPKDRFSAERLKGVDSTLKIQPAELGDSAMYLCASSLEQGDEQYFGPGTRLTVT.

There are a few counts of this clone. This chain joins TRBV3-1 (or the pseudogene TRBV3-2) and TRBJ1-2; D might be TRBD1 (6 bases). Germline V gene lookup returns CDR1 LGHDT and CDR2 YNNKEL (reference sequence). Trimming removed 1 base at V and 8 bases at J, with 20 bases between. The CDR3 has 16 amino acids. The CDR3 protein is CASSQGSQGSNGGYTF. CDR3 in DNA: TGTGCCAGCAGCCAAGGGTCTCAGGGGAGTAATGGCGGCTACACCTTC.

This chain uses TRBV4-3 with TRBJ2-7, with 10 bases fitting TRBD2. Trimming took 0 bases from V and 6 from J; bases not matched to a gene: 5. The V gene's germline CDR1 is LGHNA and CDR2 YSLEER. There are 15 residues in the CDR3. CDR3 coding DNA: TGCGCCAGCAGCCAAGATAGCGGGGGGAGCTTCGAGCAGTACTTC. This gives the protein CASSQDSGGSFEQYF.

This chain links TRBV4-3 with TRBJ1-2; no definite D call. V was clipped by 0 bases and J by 0 bases, with 8 bases between them. Germline V gene data show CDR1 as LGHNA and CDR2 as YSLEER. There are 15 residues in the CDR3. CDR3 DNA sequence: TGCGCCAGCAGCCAAGATTGGGCAGCTAACTATGGCTACACCTTC. This sequence encodes CASSQDWAANYGYTF.

The chain joins TRBV9 to TRBJ2-3; possibly TRBD2 for D (7 bases). The CDR3 runs 15 residues. Germline V gives CDR1 SGDLS, CDR2 YYNGEE. Trimming removed 5 bases from V and 1 base from J, with 14 bases in between. The chain's CDR3 is CASSRGGFRTDTQYF. The DNA of the CDR3 is TGTGCCAGCAGTAGGGGGGGGTTCCGCACAGATACGCAGTATTTT.

The CDR3 region has the DNA TGTGCCAGCAGTTTGGATCCCCGCGGTGATCAGCCCCAGCATTTT. It yields the protein CASSLDPRGDQPQHF. This rearrangement joins TRBV28 to TRBJ1-5; D is unresolved. The CDR3 is made up of 15 amino acids. Per germline, CDR1 MDHEN and CDR2 SYDVKM. V was pared by 3 bases and J by 5 bases, with 14 bases between.

This sequence joins TRBV30 and TRBJ1-4, with a weak D call TRBD1 (5 bases). The germline gives CDR1 GTSNPN, CDR2 SVGIG (reference sequence). The CDR3 is made up of 12 amino acids. V lost 4 bases and J lost 6, with 9 bases in between. CDR3 nucleotides: TGTGCCTGGATCGGCAGGGATGAAAAACTGTTTTTT. Residues: CAWIGRDEKLFF. The full variable domain, with the rest looked up from reference TRBV30 and TRBJ1-4, is SQTIHQWPATLVQPVGSPLSLECTVEGTSNPNLYWYRQAAGRGLQLLFYSVGIGQISSEVPQNLSASRPQDRQFILSSKKLLLSDSGFYLCAWIGRDEKLFFGSGTQLSVL.

The CDR3 protein is CASSLVAGPGYNEQFF. The CDR3 nucleotides read TGTGCCAGCAGCTTGGTGGCGGGACCGGGCTACAATGAGCAGTTCTTC. The chain has TRBV5-6 and TRBJ2-1, with TRBD2 as a possible D gene (6 bases). Germline CDR1 is SGHDT and CDR2 is YYEEEE. CDR3 length equals 16 residues. Trimming pared 0 bases from V and 3 bases from J, leaving 13 bases between.

V gene TRBV3-1 (or the pseudogene TRBV3-2) combines with J gene TRBJ1-5; D not resolved. This CDR3 region has 15 residues. Germline CDR1 is LGHDT and CDR2 is YNNKEL (reference sequence). The V end was cut by 0 bases, the J end by 6 bases, with 12 bases between. The CDR3 region is CASSQDGGGTQPQHF. CDR3 nucleotide sequence: TGTGCCAGCAGCCAAGATGGTGGAGGTACTCAGCCCCAGCATTTT.

The chain carries TRBV12-3 or TRBV12-4 and TRBJ2-3, with D uncertain. With 3 bases removed from V and 1 base from J, the gap between germline ends came to 5 bases. This CDR3 has 13 amino acids. The CDR3 DNA is TGTGCCAGCAGTTTCCGAGGCACAGATACGCAGTATTTT. Translation: CASSFRGTDTQYF.

The chain couples TRBV28 to TRBJ2-7; 9 nucleotides agree with TRBD2. CDR1 is MDHEN and CDR2 is SYDVKM in the germline V gene. J lost 0 bases, V lost 4 bases, and 4 bases had no gene match. This CDR3 comprises 15 residues. CDR3: CASSSGTSSSYEQYF. In DNA, the CDR3 is TGTGCCAGCAGTTCCGGGACTAGCAGCTCCTACGAGCAGTACTTC. The full variable domain, its missing parts supplied by reference TRBV28 and TRBJ2-7, is DVKVTQSSRYLVKRTGEKVFLECVQDMDHENMFWYRQDPGLGLRLIYFSYDVKMKEKGDIPEGYSVSREKKERFSLILESASTNQTSMYLCASSSGTSSSYEQYFGPGTRLTVT.

J is TRBJ1-2 and V is TRBV7-2; D not resolved. The ends were cut back, 5 bases at V and 1 base at J, with 5 bases in the middle. This CDR3 comprises 12 residues. In germline, CDR1 is SGHTA, CDR2 FQGNSA. The CDR3 bases are TGTGCCAGCAGCGGCAGTAACTATGGCTACACCTTC. Translation: CASSGSNYGYTF.

V gene TRBV12-5 combines with J gene TRBJ1-4; the D is unclear. Per the germline V gene, CDR1 is LGHNT and CDR2 is FRNRAP. CDR3 length equals 13 residues. The germline V and J ends were trimmed by 3 bases and 6 bases, with 8 bases remaining between them. The CDR3 nucleotides are TGTGCTAGTGGTTTTGGAGGTTATGAAAAACTGTTTTTT. Its translation is CASGFGGYEKLFF.

The chain employs TRBV30 and TRBJ2-7; D remains unclear. The V end lost 0 bases, the J end lost 3 bases, and 6 bases lay between the germline ends. The germline V gene encodes CDR1 GTSNPN and CDR2 SVGIG (reference sequence). The CDR3 totals 12 residues. CDR3 residues: CAWSVMSYEQYF. The CDR3 nucleotides are TGTGCCTGGAGTGTTATGAGCTACGAGCAGTACTTC.

This chain uses TRBV4-2 with TRBJ1-2; 11 bases match TRBD1. V dropped 7 bases and J dropped 4; count of bases not matched to a gene: 17. The CDR3 loop spans 18 amino acids. Germline-derived CDR1 and CDR2 are LGHNA and YNFKEQ. Here the CDR3 reads CASTHQLGTGGSGYGYTF. CDR3 nucleotides: TGTGCCAGCACCCACCAGTTGGGGACAGGGGGATCGGGCTATGGCTACACCTTC.

The chain links TRBV6-1 to TRBJ1-2; D is unclear. This CDR3 is built from 15 residues. Germline CDR1 MNHNS, CDR2 SASEGT. The V end lost 2 bases, the J end lost 3 bases, and 13 bases lay between the germline ends. The DNA for the CDR3 is TGTGCCAGCAGTGAATATACGGGTGATGACTATGGCTACACCTTC. Translating it yields CASSEYTGDDYGYTF.

The rearrangement links TRBV5-1 to TRBJ2-7; 7 bases line up with TRBD1. The junction had 6 bases not matched to a gene; V was cut back by 4 bases and J by 5 bases. CDR3 size: 13 residues. Germline-derived CDR1 and CDR2 are SGHRS and YFSETQ. CDR3 nucleotides: TGCGCCAGCAGCCAGGGACAGCGCGACGAGCAGTACTTC. Amino acids: CASSQGQRDEQYF. Together with reference TRBV5-1 and TRBJ2-7, the CDR3 gives the full variable domain: KAGVTQTPRYLIKTRGQQVTLSCSPISGHRSVSWYQQTPGQGLQFLFEYFSETQRNKGNFPGRFSGRQFSNSRSEMNVSTLELGDSALYLCASSQGQRDEQYFGPGTRLTVT.

The chain uses TRBV19 and TRBJ2-1, with D tentatively TRBD2 (5 bases). The V end lost 2 bases, the J end lost 4 bases, and 15 bases lay between the germline ends. This CDR3 is 16 amino acids long. Germline V gene data show CDR1 as LNHDA and CDR2 as SQIVND (reference sequence). The CDR3 spells CASSISSQRLYNEQFF. The CDR3 nucleotides read TGTGCCAGTAGTATAAGTTCCCAGCGGCTATACAATGAGCAGTTCTTC.

V is TRBV13 and J is TRBJ1-2, with 7 positions matching TRBD1. Trimming removed 5 bases from V and 14 bases from J; junction bases left unmatched: 14. This CDR3 contains 13 residues. Germline V gene data show CDR1 as PRHDT and CDR2 as FYEKMQ (reference sequence). The CDR3 DNA reads as TGTGCCAGCAGCGTACGGAAGGGGGCGCCGGGGACCTTC. Its protein is CASSVRKGAPGTF.

The rearrangement uses TRBV7-9 and TRBJ2-1; the D is unclear. The CDR3 runs to 15 residues. Trimming pared 5 bases from V and 0 bases from J, leaving 11 bases between. CDR1 is SEHNR, CDR2 FQNEAQ, per germline (reference sequence). CDR3 protein: CASSRVIDSYNEQFF. The CDR3 DNA sequence: TGTGCCAGCAGCCGTGTAATAGACTCCTACAATGAGCAGTTCTTC.

The gene calls are TRBV6-5 and TRBJ1-2, with TRBD1 as a possible D gene (6 bases). Deletions cut 5 bases from V and 6 bases from J, with 16 bases between. This CDR3 region has 14 residues. Germline loops: CDR1 MNHEY, CDR2 SVGAGI. The CDR3 DNA reads as TGTGCCAGCAGTCTCGGCGACAGGCCGGATGGCTACACCTTC. Translating gives CASSLGDRPDGYTF.

The chain couples TRBV5-1 to TRBJ2-3; no definite D call. V lost 4 bases and J 2 bases, leaving 11 bases between the germline ends. The V gene's germline CDR1 is SGHRS and CDR2 YFSETQ. The CDR3 covers 14 residues. CDR3 bases: TGCGCCAGCAGCCCGACTGGCTACACAGATACGCAGTATTTT. Amino acids: CASSPTGYTDTQYF. The complete variable domain, with remaining parts taken from reference TRBV5-1 and TRBJ2-3, reads KAGVTQTPRYLIKTRGQQVTLSCSPISGHRSVSWYQQTPGQGLQFLFEYFSETQRNKGNFPGRFSGRQFSNSRSEMNVSTLELGDSALYLCASSPTGYTDTQYFGPGTRLTVL.

This chain connects TRBV2 to TRBJ2-3; the match to TRBD2 covers 9 bases. With 5 bases clipped from V and 6 bases from J, the junction kept 6 bases outside the gene matches. Germline CDR1 reads SNHLY; CDR2 reads FYNNEI. The CDR3 runs 14 residues. CDR3 DNA: TGTGCCAGCAGTACTCTGGCGGGGGGGGATACGCAGTATTTT. Its translation: CASSTLAGGDTQYF.

The V gene is TRBV6-4, the J gene TRBJ2-1, with 10 bases that match TRBD2. The CDR3 sequence is 14 residues long. Unmatched junction bases numbered 5, after V lost 5 bases and J lost 7 bases. The germline CDR1 and CDR2 sequences are MRHNA and SNTAGT. This chain's CDR3 is CASSTLAGANEQFF. CDR3 nucleotide sequence: TGTGCCAGCAGTACCCTAGCGGGAGCGAATGAGCAGTTCTTC.

The chain joins TRBV7-2 to TRBJ2-3; possible D gene TRBD2, 7 bases. With 2 bases removed from V and 1 base from J, the gap between germline ends came to 13 bases. Germline lookup yields CDR1 SGHTA and CDR2 FQGNSA. The CDR3 spans 16 residues. CDR3 nucleotide sequence: TGTGCCAGCAGCTTATCGGGGGGCCTCGGCACAGATACGCAGTATTTT. Its protein is CASSLSGGLGTDTQYF.

Comment on this clone: At one boundary the junction diverges from the germline segment, which might be a read error. The rearrangement joins TRBV7-7 to TRBJ2-1, with TRBD2 identical over 10 bases. The CDR3 covers 15 residues. Germline values: CDR1 SSHAT, CDR2 FNYEAQ (reference sequence). The CDR3 coding sequence is TGTGCTAGCAGCCCAAGCGGGGGGGCCAAAAATGAGCAGTTCTTC. Residues: CASSPSGGAKNEQFF.

V usage is TRBV10-1 and J usage is TRBJ2-2; D is undetermined. The CDR3 has 16 residues. From germline, CDR1 is WNHNN and CDR2 SYGVQD (reference sequence). V was trimmed by 3 bases and J by 1 base, leaving 12 bases between them. The DNA for the CDR3 is TGCGCCAGCAGTGAACATGGCAGGATGAACACCGGGGAGCTGTTTTTT. It translates to CASSEHGRMNTGELFF.

CDR3 amino acids: CASSNQGAGYTF. CDR3 DNA sequence: TGTGCCAGCAGTAATCAGGGGGCGGGCTACACCTTC. The V gene is TRBV25-1, the J gene TRBJ1-2; TRBD1 matches at 8 bases. Germline lookup yields CDR1 MGHDK and CDR2 SYGVNS. Trimming at V came to 5 bases and at J to 8 bases, leaving 4 bases not matched to a gene. This CDR3 contains 12 residues.

The chain couples TRBV20-1 to TRBJ2-7; D ambiguous. The CDR3 length is 17 residues. The V gene's germline CDR1 is DFQATT and CDR2 SNEGSKA (reference sequence). Trimming shortened V by 3 bases and J by 0 bases, and 21 bases separated the two germline ends. Here the CDR3 DNA reads TGCAGTGCTAGTAAGGCGCTTAGGCGGCAGAGCTCCTACGAGCAGTACTTC. Amino acids: CSASKALRRQSSYEQYF.

In DNA, the CDR3 is TGCGCCAGCAGCTTGGGACCGACAGGGGGAGGCAATGAGCAGTTCTTC. Its translation is CASSLGPTGGGNEQFF. The chain is built from TRBV5-1 and TRBJ2-1; 9 bases are shared with TRBD1. Unmatched junction bases numbered 7, after V lost 0 bases and J lost 6 bases. The CDR3 length is 16 residues. CDR1 and CDR2 from the germline V gene are SGHRS and YFSETQ.

The gene calls are TRBV30 and TRBJ1-3; D remains ambiguous. The CDR3 runs 13 residues. Germline V gene lookup returns CDR1 GTSNPN and CDR2 SVGIG (reference sequence). V lost 5 bases and J lost 0, with 8 bases in between. The CDR3 nucleotides read TGTGCCTGGGCGGAGAGCTCTGGAAACACCATATATTTT. Translated, it gives CAWAESSGNTIYF.